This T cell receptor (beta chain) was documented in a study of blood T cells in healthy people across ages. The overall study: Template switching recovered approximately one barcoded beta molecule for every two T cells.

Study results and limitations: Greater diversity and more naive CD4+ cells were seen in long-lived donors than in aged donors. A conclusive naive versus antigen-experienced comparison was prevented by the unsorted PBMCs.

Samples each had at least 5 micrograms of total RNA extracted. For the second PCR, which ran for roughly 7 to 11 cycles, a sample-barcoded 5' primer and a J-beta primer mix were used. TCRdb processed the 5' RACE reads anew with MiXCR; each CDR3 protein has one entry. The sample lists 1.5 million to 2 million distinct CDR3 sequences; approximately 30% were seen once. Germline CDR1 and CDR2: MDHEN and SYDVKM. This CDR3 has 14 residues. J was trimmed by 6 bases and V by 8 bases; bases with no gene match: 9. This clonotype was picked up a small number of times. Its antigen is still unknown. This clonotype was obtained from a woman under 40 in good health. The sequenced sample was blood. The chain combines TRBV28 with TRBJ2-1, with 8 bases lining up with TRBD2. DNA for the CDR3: TGTGCCAGCCTCCGGGGGGGTGGATCCAATGAGCAGTTCTTC. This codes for CASLRGGGSNEQFF.